This TCR beta chain was retrieved from a study of T cell responses to AZD1222 COVID-19 vaccine. Study summary: Timing groups of about 4 and about 12 weeks for second doses were pooled.

CDR1 is LNHDA, CDR2 SQIVND, per germline (reference sequence). J was trimmed by 5 bases and V by 3 bases; bases with no gene match: 10. CDR3 length: 16 residues. Data came from immunoSEQ multiplex PCR; TCRdb stores just in-frame clones and leaves some out. The sample consists of under 200,000 clones, approximately 90% of them appearing once. The receptor's source is an adult in good health. This rearrangement joins TRBV19 to TRBJ2-5; TRBD2 matches at 9 bases. This material consisted of peripheral blood, taken on day 0 of AZD1222 vaccination. CDR3 loop: CASSIGPSGDWETQYF. The CDR3 DNA reads TGTGCCAGTAGTATTGGGCCTAGCGGGGATTGGGAGACCCAGTACTTC.